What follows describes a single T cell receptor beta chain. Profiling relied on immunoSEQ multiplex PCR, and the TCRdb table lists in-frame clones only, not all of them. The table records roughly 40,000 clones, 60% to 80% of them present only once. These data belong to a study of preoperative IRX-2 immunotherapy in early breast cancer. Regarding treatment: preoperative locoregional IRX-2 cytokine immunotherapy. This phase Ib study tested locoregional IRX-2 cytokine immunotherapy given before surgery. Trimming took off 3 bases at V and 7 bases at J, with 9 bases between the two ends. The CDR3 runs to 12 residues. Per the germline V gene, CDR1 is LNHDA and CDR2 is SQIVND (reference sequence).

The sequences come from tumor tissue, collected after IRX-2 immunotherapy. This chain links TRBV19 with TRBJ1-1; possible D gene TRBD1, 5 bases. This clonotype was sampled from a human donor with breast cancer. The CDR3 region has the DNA TGTGCCAGTAGTATGCTGGGGGATGAAGCTTTCTTT. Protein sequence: CASSMLGDEAFF.